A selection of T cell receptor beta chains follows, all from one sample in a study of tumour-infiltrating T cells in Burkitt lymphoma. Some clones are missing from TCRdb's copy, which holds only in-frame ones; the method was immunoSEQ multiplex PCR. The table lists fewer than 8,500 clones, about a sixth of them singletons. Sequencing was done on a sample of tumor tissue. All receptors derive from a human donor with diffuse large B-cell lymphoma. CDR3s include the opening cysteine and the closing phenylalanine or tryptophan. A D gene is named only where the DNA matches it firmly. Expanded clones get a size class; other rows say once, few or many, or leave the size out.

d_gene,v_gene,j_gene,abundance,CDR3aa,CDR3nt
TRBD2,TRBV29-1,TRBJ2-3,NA,CSVTGLAGGPGTDTQYF,TGCAGCGTTACGGGACTAGCGGGAGGGCCTGGTACAGATACGCAGTATTTT
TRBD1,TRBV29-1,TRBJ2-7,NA,CSVGDRGTSEQYF,TGCAGCGTCGGGGACAGGGGGACTTCCGAGCAGTACTTC
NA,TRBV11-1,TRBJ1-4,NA,CASSLKKLFF,TGTGCCAGCAGCTTAAAAAAACTGTTTTTT
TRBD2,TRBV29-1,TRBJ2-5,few,CSVAGTSGVKETQYF,TGCAGCGTTGCCGGGACTAGCGGGGTTAAAGAGACCCAGTACTTC
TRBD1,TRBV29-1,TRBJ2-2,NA,CSAETGNPGNTGELFF,TGCAGCGCAGAGACAGGGAACCCCGGGAACACCGGGGAGCTGTTTTTT
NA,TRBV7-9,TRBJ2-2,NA,CASSLVGRNTGELFF,TGTGCCAGCAGCTTAGTAGGCAGGAACACCGGGGAGCTGTTTTTT
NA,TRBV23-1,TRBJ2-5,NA,CASSQSRAGDGQETQYF,TGCGCCAGCAGTCAATCCCGGGCAGGGGATGGTCAAGAGACCCAGTACTTC
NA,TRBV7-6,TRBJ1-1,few,CASSLDTYGNTEAFF,TGTGCCAGCAGCTTAGATACCTATGGGAACACTGAAGCTTTCTTT
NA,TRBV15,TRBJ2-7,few,CATSRVSGAGEQYF,TGTGCCACCAGCAGAGTTTCGGGGGCGGGCGAGCAGTACTTC
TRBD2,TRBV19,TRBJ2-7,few,CATRDGASGGNEQYF,TGTGCCACCAGGGATGGGGCTAGCGGTGGGAACGAGCAGTACTTC
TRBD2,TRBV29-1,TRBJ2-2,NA,CSVANSGAGELFF,TGCAGCGTTGCTAATAGCGGGGCGGGGGAGCTGTTTTTT
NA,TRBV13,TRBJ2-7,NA,CASSSGGDSLSYEQYF,TGTGCCAGCAGCTCGGGGGGGGACAGCCTCTCCTACGAGCAGTACTTC
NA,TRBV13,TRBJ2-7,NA,CASSGGHSYEQYF,TGTGCCAGCAGCGGTGGTCATTCCTACGAGCAGTACTTC
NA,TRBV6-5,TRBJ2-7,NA,CASSSGPPYEQYF,TGTGCCAGCAGCTCGGGACCACCCTACGAGCAGTACTTC
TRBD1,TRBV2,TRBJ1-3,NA,CASRGQSSGNTIYF,TGTGCCAGCAGGGGACAGAGCTCTGGAAACACCATATATTTT
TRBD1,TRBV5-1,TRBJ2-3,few,CASSLGRGQGIADTQYF,TGCGCCAGCAGCTTGGGCCGGGGACAGGGTATCGCAGATACGCAGTATTTT
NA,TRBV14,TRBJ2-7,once,CASSQVAGVGEQYF,TGTGCCAGCAGCCAAGTAGCTGGGGTCGGCGAGCAGTACTTC
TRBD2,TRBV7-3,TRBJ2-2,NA,CASGPGLNTGELFF,TGTGCCAGCGGGCCGGGACTAAACACCGGGGAGCTGTTTTTT